This T cell receptor beta chain was documented in a study of blood T cell repertoires in COVID-19. The wider study: Researchers got acute and convalescent COVID-19 samples from the United States, Italy and Spain. T cells, B-cell-depleted T cells, or PBMCs supplied cDNA or gDNA.

The CDR3 extends over 11 amino acids. Trimming took off 5 bases at V and 9 bases at J, with 8 bases between the two ends. Authors' analysis steps: Amplifying reference gene primers gave estimates of nucleated cell counts. Assay: immunoSEQ multiplex PCR; the TCRdb copy retains only in-frame clones and omits some. V, J and clone size are taken as reported in that table, and D and trimming were inferred from the DNA itself. This sample has about 170,000 clones, with approximately 84% found just once. J is TRBJ1-5 and V is TRBV12-3 or TRBV12-4; unclear D gene. The receptor was derived from a man aged 35-49 years who had recovered from COVID-19. The sequenced sample consisted of peripheral blood. For the CDR3, the DNA is TGTGCCAGCAGTCGGGAGGGGCCCCAGCATTTT. This gives the protein CASSREGPQHF.